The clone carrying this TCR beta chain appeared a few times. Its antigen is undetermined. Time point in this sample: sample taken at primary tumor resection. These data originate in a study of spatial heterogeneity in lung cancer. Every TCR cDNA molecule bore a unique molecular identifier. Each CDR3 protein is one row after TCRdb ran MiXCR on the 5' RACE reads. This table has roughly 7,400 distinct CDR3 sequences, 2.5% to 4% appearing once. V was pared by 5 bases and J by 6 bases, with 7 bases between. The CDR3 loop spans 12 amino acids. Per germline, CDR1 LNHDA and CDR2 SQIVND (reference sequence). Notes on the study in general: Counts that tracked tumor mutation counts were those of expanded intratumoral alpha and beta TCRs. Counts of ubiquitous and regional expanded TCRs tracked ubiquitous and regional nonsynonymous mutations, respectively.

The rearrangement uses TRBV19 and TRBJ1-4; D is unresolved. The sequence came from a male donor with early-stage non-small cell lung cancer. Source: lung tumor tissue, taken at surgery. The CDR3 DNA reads TGTGCCAGTAGTCCCCGAGATGAAAAACTGTTTTTT. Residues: CASSPRDEKLFF. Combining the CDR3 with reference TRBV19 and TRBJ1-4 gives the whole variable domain DGGITQSPKYLFRKEGQNVTLSCEQNLNHDAMYWYRQDPGQGLRLIYYSQIVNDFQKGDIAEGYSVSREKKESFPLTVTSAQKNPTAFYLCASSPRDEKLFFGSGTQLSVL.